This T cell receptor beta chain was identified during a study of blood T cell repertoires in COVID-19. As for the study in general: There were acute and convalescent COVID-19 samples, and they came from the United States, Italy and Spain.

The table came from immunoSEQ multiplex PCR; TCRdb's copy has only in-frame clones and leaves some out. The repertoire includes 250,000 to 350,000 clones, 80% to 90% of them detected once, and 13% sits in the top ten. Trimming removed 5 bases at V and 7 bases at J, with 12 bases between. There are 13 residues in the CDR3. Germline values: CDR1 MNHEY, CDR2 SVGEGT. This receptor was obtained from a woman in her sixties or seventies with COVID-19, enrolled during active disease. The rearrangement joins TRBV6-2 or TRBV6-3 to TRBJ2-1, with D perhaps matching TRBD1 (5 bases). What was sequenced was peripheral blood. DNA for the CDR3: TGTGCCAGCAGTAAACGACAGCCGAATGAGCAGTTCTTC. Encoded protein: CASSKRQPNEQFF.